A selection of T cell receptor beta chains follows, all from one sample in a study of blood T cell repertoires in COVID-19. Profiling relied on immunoSEQ multiplex PCR, and the TCRdb table lists in-frame clones only, not all of them. The sample consists of about 230,000 clones, roughly 85% of them appearing once. The source material was peripheral blood. The receptors here all came from a woman in her sixties or seventies with active or convalescent COVID-19. Each CDR3 is given with its conserved first and last residue. A D gene is named only where the DNA matches it firmly. Not every row has a clone size; where given, it reads once, few, many or a size class.

j_call | d_call | clone_size | v_call | cdr3_aa | cdr3_nt
TRBJ1-3 | NA | once | TRBV5-1 | CASSPTGIGNTIYF | TGCGCCAGCAGCCCTACAGGGATCGGAAACACCATATATTTT
TRBJ1-5 | NA | few | TRBV4-1 | CASSQDQTNNNQPQHF | TGCGCCAGCAGCCAAGATCAGACAAATAACAATCAGCCCCAGCATTTT
TRBJ2-6 | NA | few | TRBV28 | CASSFGGTGANVLTF | TGTGCCAGCAGTTTTGGGGGGACTGGGGCCAACGTCCTGACTTTC
TRBJ1-2 | NA | few | TRBV30 | CAWSPSGLEGYTF | TGTGCCTGGAGCCCCTCAGGGTTGGAGGGCTACACCTTC
TRBJ1-2 | TRBD1 | NA | TRBV7-3 | CASSSTGESIAYGYTF | TGTGCCAGCAGCTCGACAGGGGAGAGTATCGCCTATGGCTACACCTTC
TRBJ1-5 | TRBD1 | NA | TRBV3-1/TRBV3-2 | CASSLDRDQPQHF | TGTGCCAGCAGCCTGGACAGGGATCAGCCCCAGCATTTT
TRBJ1-5 | NA | NA | TRBV28 | CASSRQHSNQPQHF | TGTGCCAGCAGTCGACAGCATAGCAATCAGCCCCAGCATTTT
TRBJ2-3 | NA | NA | TRBV7-6 | CASSLRETDTQYF | TGTGCCAGCAGCTTGAGGGAAACAGATACGCAGTATTTT
TRBJ2-1 | TRBD1 | NA | TRBV9 | CASSIWTGGSNEQFF | TGTGCCAGCAGCATCTGGACAGGGGGAAGCAATGAGCAGTTCTTC
TRBJ2-1 | NA | NA | TRBV5-6 | CASSWTVNEQFF | TGTGCCAGCAGTTGGACTGTCAATGAGCAGTTCTTC
TRBJ1-2 | TRBD1 | few | TRBV30 | CAWSSPGQGRYGYTF | TGTGCCTGGAGTTCCCCGGGACAGGGACGCTATGGCTACACCTTC
TRBJ2-5 | TRBD2 | NA | TRBV6-6 | CASSWTSGQETQYF | TGTGCCAGCAGTTGGACTAGCGGTCAAGAGACCCAGTACTTC
TRBJ2-7 | TRBD1 | NA | TRBV30 | CAWVRDRGDEQYF | TGTGCCTGGGTCCGGGACAGGGGGGACGAGCAGTACTTC
TRBJ2-2 | NA | NA | TRBV19 | CASSQTATGELFF | TGTGCCAGTAGCCAGACAGCCACCGGGGAGCTGTTTTTT
TRBJ1-1 | NA | NA | TRBV5-1 | CASSFGHGTEAFF | TGCGCCAGCAGCTTCGGACATGGGACTGAAGCTTTCTTT
TRBJ2-5 | NA | NA | TRBV2 | CASGRGYQETQYF | TGTGCCAGCGGTCGGGGGTACCAAGAGACCCAGTACTTC
TRBJ2-1 | TRBD2 | NA | TRBV4-1 | CASSRSGTSGMVEQFF | TGCGCCAGCAGCCGATCCGGGACTAGCGGGATGGTTGAGCAGTTCTTC
TRBJ1-1 | TRBD1 | NA | TRBV10-1 | CASRRQGDSTAFF | TGCGCCAGCAGACGACAGGGAGACAGCACCGCTTTCTTT
TRBJ2-7 | TRBD2 | NA | TRBV5-1 | CASSPGLAGMSYEQYF | TGCGCCAGCAGCCCGGGACTAGCGGGAATGTCCTACGAGCAGTACTTC
TRBJ2-7 | NA | once | TRBV9 | CASSVGQSSYEQYF | TGTGCCAGCAGCGTAGGGCAGTCCTCCTACGAGCAGTACTTC
TRBJ2-3 | NA | NA | TRBV9 | CASSVVEASHTDTQYF | TGTGCCAGCAGCGTAGTTGAAGCGAGCCACACAGATACGCAGTATTTT
TRBJ2-3 | NA | NA | TRBV5-4 | CASSAGLQAQYF | TGTGCCAGCAGCGCGGGACTCCAGGCGCAGTATTTT
TRBJ1-1 | NA | NA | TRBV30 | CAWSKRGNTEAFF | TGTGCCTGGAGTAAAAGGGGGAACACTGAAGCTTTCTTT
TRBJ2-2 | NA | NA | TRBV11-2 | CASSLVAGNGAGELFF | TGTGCCAGCAGCTTAGTGGCGGGGAATGGGGCCGGGGAGCTGTTTTTT
TRBJ2-5 | NA | NA | TRBV5-5 | CASSLASVEETQYF | TGTGCCAGCAGCTTGGCTTCGGTAGAAGAGACCCAGTACTTC
TRBJ1-1 | TRBD1 | NA | TRBV7-2 | CASSLRDRATEAFF | TGTGCCAGCAGCTTAAGGGACAGGGCCACTGAAGCTTTCTTT
TRBJ2-1 | TRBD2 | NA | TRBV12-3/TRBV12-4 | CASRNPGLGRFF | TGTGCCAGCAGGAACCCGGGACTAGGTCGGTTCTTC
TRBJ2-3 | NA | NA | TRBV7-3 | CASSLDYTDTQYF | TGTGCCAGCAGCCTTGACTACACAGATACGCAGTATTTT